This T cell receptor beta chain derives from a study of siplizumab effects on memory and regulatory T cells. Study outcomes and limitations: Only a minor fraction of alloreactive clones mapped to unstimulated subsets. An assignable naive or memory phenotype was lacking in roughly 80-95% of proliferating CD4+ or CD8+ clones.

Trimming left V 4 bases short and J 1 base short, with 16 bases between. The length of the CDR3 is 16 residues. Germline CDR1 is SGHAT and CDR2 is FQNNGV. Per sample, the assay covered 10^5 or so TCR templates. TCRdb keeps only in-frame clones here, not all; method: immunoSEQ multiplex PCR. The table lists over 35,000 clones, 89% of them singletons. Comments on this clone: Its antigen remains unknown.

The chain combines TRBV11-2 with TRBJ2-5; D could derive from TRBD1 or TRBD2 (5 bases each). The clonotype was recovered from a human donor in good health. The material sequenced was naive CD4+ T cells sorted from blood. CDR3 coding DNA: TGTGCCAGCAGCTCTAGGCCGGGGCGGATCCAAGAGACCCAGTACTTC. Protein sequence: CASSSRPGRIQETQYF.